The sequence of this T cell receptor (beta chain) was determined in a study of blood T cell repertoires in COVID-19. The wider study: Both acute and convalescent COVID-19 samples were obtained from the United States, Italy and Spain. In each case, the material was cDNA or gDNA derived from T cells, B-cell-depleted T cells, or PBMCs.

Per the authors' pipeline: Amplification of reference gene primers was used by the study to estimate nucleated cell counts. Data came from immunoSEQ multiplex PCR; TCRdb stores just in-frame clones and leaves some out. That table supplies the V and J calls and clone size; D and trimming were determined from the DNA. The table includes 150,000 to 180,000 clones, about 80% detected once. Germline V gene lookup returns CDR1 MRHNA and CDR2 SNTAGT. Trimming took off 4 bases at V and 4 bases at J, with 11 bases between the two ends. The CDR3 length is 13 residues. The clonotype comes from a man aged 60 to 75 with acute or convalescent COVID-19. The chain combines TRBV6-4 with TRBJ2-7; D gene unclear. Sequenced sample: peripheral blood. This CDR3 reads CASSVSPGYEQYF. For the CDR3, the DNA is TGTGCCAGCAGTGTCTCGCCGGGTTACGAGCAGTACTTC.